The present TCR beta chain was sequenced within a study of cytomegalovirus exposure and HLA in healthy donors. The CDR3 is made up of 16 amino acids. Germline V gene lookup returns CDR1 SEHNR and CDR2 FQNEAQ (reference sequence). V lost 1 base and J lost 8; bases outside the gene matches: 13. This clone was counted many times. The antigen is undetermined. Profiled with immunoSEQ multiplex PCR; TCRdb holds only in-frame clones, not every one. Counted here are 120,000 or so clones, 80% to 90% occurring once; the ten biggest clones make up approximately 2%. The study, taken as a whole, reports: It was confirmed in vitro that a few of the CMV-associated chains were specific for CMV antigens.

The sample was PBMCs. The chain employs TRBV7-9 and TRBJ1-2; 7 bases map to TRBD1. The TCR was taken from a woman younger than 35 in good health and CMV-seronegative. CDR3 DNA: TGTGCCAGCAGCTTAGATGGGACAGAGACTTTGATGGGCTACACCTTC. This encodes CASSLDGTETLMGYTF.